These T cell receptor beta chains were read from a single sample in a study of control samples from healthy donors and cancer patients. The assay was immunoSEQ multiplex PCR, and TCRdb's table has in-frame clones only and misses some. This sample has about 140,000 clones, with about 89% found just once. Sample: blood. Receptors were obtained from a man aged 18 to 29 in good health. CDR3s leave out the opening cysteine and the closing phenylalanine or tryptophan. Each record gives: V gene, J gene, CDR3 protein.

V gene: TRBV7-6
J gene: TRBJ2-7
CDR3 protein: ASTPLEGQYYEQY

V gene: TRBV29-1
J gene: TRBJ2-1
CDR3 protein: SVRTGAHEQF

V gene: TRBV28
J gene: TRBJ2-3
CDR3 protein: ASDRGSTDTQY

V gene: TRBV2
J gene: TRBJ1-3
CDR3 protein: ASSPAGNTIY

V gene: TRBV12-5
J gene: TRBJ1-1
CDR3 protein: ASGAPLDPNTEAF

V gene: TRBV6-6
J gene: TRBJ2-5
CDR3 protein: ASSYPGQGIETQY

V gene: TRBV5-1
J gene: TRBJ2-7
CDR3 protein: ASSLDAGGASYEQY

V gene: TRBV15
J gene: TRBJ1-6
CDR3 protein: ATSRDGKGETYNSPLH

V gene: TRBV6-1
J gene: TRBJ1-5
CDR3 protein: ASSEQNVPLDQPQH

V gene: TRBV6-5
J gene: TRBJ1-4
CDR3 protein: ASRPSGGLNEKLF

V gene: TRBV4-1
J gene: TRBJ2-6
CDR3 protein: ASSRKTGTGASSGANVLT